These 31 T cell receptor beta chains were sequenced from one sample in a study of memory CD4+ T cells and cytomegalovirus serostatus. Single viable CD3+CD4+CD8-CD45RO+ cells were sorted as the memory CD4+ T cells. Repertoires were generated with immunoSEQ multiplex PCR, while TCRdb's copy carries only in-frame clones and drops some. Of around 60,000 clones in the sample, 82% were seen once. The sample taken for sequencing was memory CD4+ T cells from blood. The receptors come from an adult in good health and CMV-seronegative. Some clones in this sample may be carry-over from other donors' samples.

This chain uses TRBV5-4 with TRBJ1-2, with TRBD1 as a possible D gene (5 bases). Trimming took 1 base from V and 4 from J, leaving 8 bases between them. Germline V gene data show CDR1 as SGHNT and CDR2 as YYREEE (reference sequence). The CDR3 is made up of 13 amino acids. The CDR3 DNA reads TGTGCCAGCAGCTTGCCGGGGCGCTATGGCTACACCTTC. Amino acid sequence: CASSLPGRYGYTF.

The genes are TRBV27 and TRBJ2-4; either TRBD1 or TRBD2 may fit D (5 bases each). From germline, CDR1 is MNHEY and CDR2 SMNVEV (reference sequence). CDR3 length: 15 amino acids. V shed 0 bases and J shed 0 bases, with 6 bases lying between them. CDR3 region: CASSLSGVAKNIQYF. The CDR3, as DNA: TGTGCCAGCAGTTTATCGGGGGTAGCCAAAAACATTCAGTACTTC.

The chain joins TRBV28 to TRBJ2-6, with 7 positions matching TRBD1. The CDR3 covers 15 residues. Germline V gene data show CDR1 as MDHEN and CDR2 as SYDVKM. Losses at the gene ends were 10 bases for V and 1 base for J; bases not matched to a gene: 7. DNA of the CDR3: TGTGCCACCGGACAGGCTGGGTCTGGGGCCAACGTCCTGACTTTC. Encoded protein: CATGQAGSGANVLTF. Drawing the rest from reference TRBV28 and TRBJ2-6, the complete variable domain is DVKVTQSSRYLVKRTGEKVFLECVQDMDHENMFWYRQDPGLGLRLIYFSYDVKMKEKGDIPEGYSVSREKKERFSLILESASTNQTSMYLCATGQAGSGANVLTFGAGSRLTVL.

This chain connects TRBV30 to TRBJ1-1; 9 positions agree with TRBD1. Germline CDR1 reads GTSNPN; CDR2 reads SVGIG (reference sequence). V lost 5 bases and J lost 3; bases outside the gene matches: 13. CDR3 length: 16 amino acids. CDR3: CAWLRGLRTGDTEAFF. CDR3 in DNA: TGTGCCTGGCTAAGGGGGTTACGGACAGGGGACACTGAAGCTTTCTTT.

J is TRBJ2-1 and V is TRBV7-2; TRBD1 matches 9 bases. V lost 2 bases, J lost 8 bases, and 10 bases stayed unmatched. CDR3 size: 16 residues. In germline, CDR1 is SGHTA, CDR2 FQGNSA. The CDR3 region is CASSLMPTGGGHEQFF. The DNA for the CDR3 is TGTGCCAGCAGCTTAATGCCCACAGGGGGCGGCCATGAGCAGTTCTTC.

This chain joins TRBV5-1 and TRBJ1-1; TRBD1 matches at 9 bases. The CDR3 runs to 16 residues. Germline V CDR1 and CDR2: SGHRS, YFSETQ. The V segment lost 0 bases and the J segment 4 bases; nucleotides outside the gene matches: 7. The CDR3 reads CASSLVPRDRATEAFF. As DNA, the CDR3 is TGCGCCAGCAGCTTGGTACCAAGGGACAGGGCCACTGAAGCTTTCTTT.

The rearrangement uses TRBV7-8 and TRBJ2-2; possibly TRBD1 for D (6 bases). This CDR3 is built from 15 residues. Germline CDR1 and CDR2: SGHVS and FQNEAQ. V lost 3 bases, J lost 0 bases, and 8 bases lay in between. CDR3 region: CASSFGGPNTGELFF. For the CDR3, the DNA is TGTGCCAGCAGCTTTGGGGGCCCGAACACCGGGGAGCTGTTTTTT.

This clone showed up just once. The chain couples TRBV5-1 to TRBJ2-7; tentatively, D is TRBD2 (6 bases). CDR3 length equals 15 residues. The germline CDR1 and CDR2 sequences are SGHRS and YFSETQ. Trimming pared 5 bases from V and 5 bases from J, leaving 20 bases between. The CDR3 nucleotides read TGCGCCAGCAGACTAGCTGACCAGGGTTTCCACGAGCAGTACTTC. Protein product: CASRLADQGFHEQYF. The entire variable domain, with the rest obtained from reference TRBV5-1 and TRBJ2-7, is as follows: KAGVTQTPRYLIKTRGQQVTLSCSPISGHRSVSWYQQTPGQGLQFLFEYFSETQRNKGNFPGRFSGRQFSNSRSEMNVSTLELGDSALYLCASRLADQGFHEQYFGPGTRLTVT.

This chain connects TRBV19 to TRBJ2-2, with 7 positions matching TRBD2. There are 15 residues in the CDR3. The trim removed 3 bases at V and 1 base at J, leaving 2 bases unmatched. The V gene's germline CDR1 is LNHDA and CDR2 SQIVND (reference sequence). The CDR3 DNA reads TGTGCCAGTAGTATGGCGGGAGTGAACACCGGGGAGCTGTTTTTT. Its translation: CASSMAGVNTGELFF.

V gene TRBV6-1 combines with J gene TRBJ1-2; D might be TRBD1 (5 bases). Germline CDR1 and CDR2: MNHNS and SASEGT. This CDR3 comprises 16 residues. Between the trimmed V and J ends, which lost 2 bases and 4 bases, there was a span of 17 bases. The CDR3 here is CASSELSTGLGYGYTF. Written as DNA, the CDR3 is TGTGCCAGCAGTGAACTATCCACAGGTTTGGGCTATGGCTACACCTTC.

Only a few counts were recorded for this clone. The chain has TRBV5-5 and TRBJ2-3; 9 nucleotides line up with TRBD2. CDR1 and CDR2 (germline): SGHKS, YYEKEE (reference sequence). This CDR3 is built from 17 residues. Trimming at V came to 5 bases and at J to 3 bases, leaving 13 bases not matched to a gene. The CDR3 DNA reads TGTGCCAGCAGTTCCCTTTCTAGCGGGATGGGGACAGATACGCAGTATTTT. Amino acids: CASSSLSSGMGTDTQYF.

This chain connects TRBV7-8 to TRBJ1-3; D is uncertain. There are 12 residues in the CDR3. Trimming shortened V by 1 base and J by 9 bases, and 7 bases separated the two germline ends. The germline gives CDR1 SGHVS, CDR2 FQNEAQ. The CDR3 nucleotides read TGTGCCAGCAGCTTAGAGGAGGGCACCATATATTTT. Translating it yields CASSLEEGTIYF.

This clone was counted a single time. The J gene is TRBJ2-7, the V gene TRBV6-6; 8 bases map to TRBD1. Germline trimming cut 6 bases from V and 6 bases from J; bases unmatched to any gene: 10. The germline V gene has CDR1 MNHNY and CDR2 SVGAGI (reference sequence). The CDR3 totals 14 residues. CDR3 residues: CASSRQGAWGEQYF. CDR3 in DNA: TGTGCCAGCAGCCGCCAGGGGGCCTGGGGCGAGCAGTACTTC.

The V and J genes are TRBV30 and TRBJ1-1; D is possibly TRBD1 (5 bases). Germline V gene sequence: CDR1 GTSNPN, CDR2 SVGIG (reference sequence). The CDR3 runs to 14 residues. Between the trimmed V and J ends, which lost 2 bases and 0 bases, there was a span of 10 bases. The CDR3: CAWSSGKLNTEAFF. The CDR3 DNA reads TGTGCCTGGAGTTCAGGGAAGCTGAACACTGAAGCTTTCTTT.

The chain couples TRBV19 to TRBJ1-5, with D unresolved. CDR3 length: 13 amino acids. V was cut by 1 base and J by 7 bases, with 8 bases left in between. From germline, CDR1 is LNHDA and CDR2 SQIVND (reference sequence). Here the CDR3 reads CASSIGEGQPQHF. The CDR3 DNA sequence: TGTGCCAGTAGTATAGGGGAAGGACAGCCCCAGCATTTT.

The V and J genes are TRBV7-2 and TRBJ2-1, with 8 bases aligning to TRBD1. Germline CDR1 is SGHTA and CDR2 is FQGNSA. The CDR3 spans 15 residues. V shed 8 bases, J shed 6 bases, and the junction held 12 bases outside the gene matches. The CDR3 sequence is CASGRRQGTGNEQFF. In nucleotides, the CDR3 is TGTGCCAGCGGCCGGAGACAGGGGACGGGCAATGAGCAGTTCTTC.

The gene calls are TRBV28 and TRBJ1-1; the D gene is possibly TRBD1 (5 bases). Deletions cut 5 bases from V and 7 bases from J, with 14 bases between. Germline loops: CDR1 MDHEN, CDR2 SYDVKM. CDR3 length: 13 residues. CDR3 DNA sequence: TGTGCCAGCAGTCTGGCGACAGTAGGTGAAGCTTTCTTT. It yields the protein CASSLATVGEAFF. The full variable domain, completed using reference TRBV28 and TRBJ1-1, is DVKVTQSSRYLVKRTGEKVFLECVQDMDHENMFWYRQDPGLGLRLIYFSYDVKMKEKGDIPEGYSVSREKKERFSLILESASTNQTSMYLCASSLATVGEAFFGQGTRLTVV.

The chain recombines TRBV7-2 with TRBJ2-2, with TRBD2 matching 8 bases. CDR3 length: 15 amino acids. V gave up 5 bases and J gave up 1 base; unmatched junction bases: 3. Germline loops: CDR1 SGHTA, CDR2 FQGNSA. CDR3 in DNA: TGTGCCAGCAGCCCGGGACTAGTGAACACCGGGGAGCTGTTTTTT. Translating gives CASSPGLVNTGELFF. The full variable domain, rest sourced from reference TRBV7-2 and TRBJ2-2, is GAGVSQSPSNKVTEKGKDVELRCDPISGHTALYWYRQSLGQGLEFLIYFQGNSAPDKSGLPSDRFSAERTGGSVSTLTIQRTQQEDSAVYLCASSPGLVNTGELFFGEGSRLTVL.

The genes are TRBV4-1 and TRBJ2-7, with D perhaps matching TRBD2 (6 bases). V lost 4 bases to trimming and J lost 0 bases, with 13 bases between them. The CDR3 totals 15 residues. Germline lookup yields CDR1 MGHRA and CDR2 YSYEKL. This chain's CDR3 is CASSRPDGSSYEQYF. In nucleotides, the CDR3 is TGCGCCAGCAGCCGCCCCGACGGGAGCTCCTACGAGCAGTACTTC.

This clone was recorded once. The V and J genes are TRBV30 and TRBJ2-5, with D possibly TRBD1 on 6 matching bases. This CDR3 spans 12 amino acids. Looked up from germline, CDR1 is GTSNPN and CDR2 is SVGIG (reference sequence). Trimming cost V 5 bases and J 0 bases, with 7 bases left between them. The CDR3 here is CAWGQYQETQYF. CDR3 in DNA: TGTGCCTGGGGACAGTACCAAGAGACCCAGTACTTC.

The genes are TRBV5-1 and TRBJ2-2; no firm D call. Germline CDR1 is SGHRS and CDR2 is YFSETQ. V dropped 1 base and J dropped 0 bases, with 16 bases sitting between them. The length of the CDR3 is 18 residues. DNA of the CDR3: TGCGCCAGCAGCTTGCGCCGACAAGGCGGAACGAACACCGGGGAGCTGTTTTTT. Amino acids: CASSLRRQGGTNTGELFF.

V is TRBV7-9 and J is TRBJ1-2; 8 bases match TRBD1. The CDR3 is 15 residues long. Germline trimming cut 5 bases from V and 8 bases from J; bases unmatched to any gene: 13. Germline CDR1 and CDR2: SEHNR and FQNEAQ (reference sequence). The DNA of the CDR3 is TGTGCCAGCAGCCTTGATGGACAGGGAGGAATCGGCTACACCTTC. This translates into CASSLDGQGGIGYTF. The full variable domain, completed using reference TRBV7-9 and TRBJ1-2, is DTGVSQNPRHKITKRGQNVTFRCDPISEHNRLYWYRQTLGQGPEFLTYFQNEAQLEKSRLLSDRFSAERPKGSFSTLEIQRTEQGDSAMYLCASSLDGQGGIGYTFGSGTRLTVV.

The chain combines TRBV7-6 with TRBJ2-7, with 7 bases fitting TRBD2. This CDR3 has 13 amino acids. Trimming at V came to 5 bases and at J to 10 bases, leaving 11 bases not matched to a gene. Germline V gives CDR1 SGHVS, CDR2 FNYEAQ. CDR3 in amino acids: CASSRGEGSTQYF. CDR3 nucleotide sequence: TGTGCCAGCAGCCGAGGGGAGGGGAGTACCCAGTACTTC.

This chain joins TRBV5-1 and TRBJ1-2; D gene ambiguous. V lost 4 bases to trimming and J lost 2 bases, with 9 bases between them. In germline, CDR1 is SGHRS, CDR2 YFSETQ. CDR3 size: 13 residues. CDR3: CASSTGGNYGYTF. The DNA for the CDR3 is TGCGCCAGCAGCACCGGCGGCAACTATGGCTACACCTTC. Looking up the rest from reference TRBV5-1 and TRBJ1-2 gives the full variable domain: KAGVTQTPRYLIKTRGQQVTLSCSPISGHRSVSWYQQTPGQGLQFLFEYFSETQRNKGNFPGRFSGRQFSNSRSEMNVSTLELGDSALYLCASSTGGNYGYTFGSGTRLTVV.

V is TRBV5-1 and J is TRBJ2-2; 8 bases align to TRBD2. With 6 bases clipped from V and 5 bases from J, the junction kept 9 bases outside the gene matches. Germline values: CDR1 SGHRS, CDR2 YFSETQ. CDR3 length equals 15 residues. The CDR3 nucleotides are TGCGCCAGCACGTTCGAGGCGGGAGGAACCGGGGAGCTGTTTTTT. Translating it yields CASTFEAGGTGELFF.

The gene calls are TRBV9 and TRBJ1-1; D might be TRBD1 (5 bases). Germline V gives CDR1 SGDLS, CDR2 YYNGEE. The V gene lost 3 bases and the J gene lost 0 bases, with 9 bases spanning the gap. The CDR3 is 14 amino acids. The CDR3 spells CASSAGTLNTEAFF. DNA of the CDR3: TGTGCCAGCAGCGCCGGGACCTTGAACACTGAAGCTTTCTTT. Based on the CDR3 plus reference TRBV9 and TRBJ1-1, the full variable domain is DSGVTQTPKHLITATGQRVTLRCSPRSGDLSVYWYQQSLDQGLQFLIQYYNGEERAKGNILERFSAQQFPDLHSELNLSSLELGDSALYFCASSAGTLNTEAFFGQGTRLTVV.

V gene TRBV7-6 combines with J gene TRBJ2-2; D unresolved. The CDR3 extends over 12 amino acids. Germline assignment: CDR1 SGHVS and CDR2 FNYEAQ. The germline V and J ends were trimmed by 6 bases and 1 base, with 3 bases remaining between them. CDR3 residues: CASRQNTGELFF. The CDR3 DNA sequence: TGTGCCAGCAGACAGAACACCGGGGAGCTGTTTTTT.

The DNA for the CDR3 is TGTGCCAGCAAACAGGACAGGGATTATGAAAAACTGTTTTTT. Protein sequence: CASKQDRDYEKLFF. The chain combines TRBV6-5 with TRBJ1-4, with 8 positions matching TRBD1. The CDR3 sequence is 14 residues long. The J segment lost 6 bases and the V segment lost 7 bases, leaving 7 bases of the junction unmatched. The germline gives CDR1 MNHEY, CDR2 SVGAGI.

The V call is TRBV28, the J call TRBJ1-2; D possibly corresponds to TRBD1 (5 bases). Deletions cut 6 bases from V and 11 bases from J, with 22 bases between. The CDR3 has 14 residues. CDR1 MDHEN and CDR2 SYDVKM come from the germline V gene. The CDR3 DNA sequence: TGTGCCAGCAGGTCAACAGGAAAGTTAATTGGGTACACCTTC. Translation: CASRSTGKLIGYTF.

The chain is built from TRBV5-1 and TRBJ2-7; D remains unclear. Germline V gives CDR1 SGHRS, CDR2 YFSETQ. V gave up 0 bases and J gave up 0 bases, with 7 bases separating them. The CDR3 runs to 14 residues. The CDR3 reads CASSLAATSYEQYF. The CDR3 DNA sequence: TGCGCCAGCAGCTTGGCCGCGACCTCCTACGAGCAGTACTTC.

This chain uses TRBV6-1 with TRBJ2-5, with 7 bases that match TRBD2. V shed 7 bases, J shed 5 bases, and the junction held 7 bases outside the gene matches. Germline V gives CDR1 MNHNS, CDR2 SASEGT. This CDR3 spans 13 amino acids. CDR3 DNA sequence: TGTGCCAGCAATTTGGGGAGGGCGGAGACCCAGTACTTC. Translation gives CASNLGRAETQYF.